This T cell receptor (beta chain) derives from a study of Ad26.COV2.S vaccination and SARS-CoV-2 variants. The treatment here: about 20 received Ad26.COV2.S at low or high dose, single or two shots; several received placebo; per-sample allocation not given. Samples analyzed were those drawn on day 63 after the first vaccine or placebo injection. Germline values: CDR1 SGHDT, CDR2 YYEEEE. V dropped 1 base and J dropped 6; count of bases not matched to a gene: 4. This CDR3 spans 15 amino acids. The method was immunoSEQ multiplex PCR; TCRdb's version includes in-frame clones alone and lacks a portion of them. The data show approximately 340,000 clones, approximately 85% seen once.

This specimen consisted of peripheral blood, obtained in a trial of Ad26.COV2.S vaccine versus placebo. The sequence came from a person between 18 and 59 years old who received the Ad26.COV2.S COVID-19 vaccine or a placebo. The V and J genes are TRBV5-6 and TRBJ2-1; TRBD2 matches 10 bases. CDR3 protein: CASSLWGLARNEQFF. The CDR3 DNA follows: TGTGCCAGCAGCTTGTGGGGACTAGCGCGCAATGAGCAGTTCTTC.